Listed below are T cell receptor beta chains from one sample, sequenced in a study of blood T cell repertoires in COVID-19. Profiled with immunoSEQ multiplex PCR; TCRdb holds only in-frame clones, not every one. This sample has 250,000 to 300,000 clones, with 70% to 90% found just once. The sequenced material came from peripheral blood. These receptors all come from a woman aged 30 to 39 who had recovered from COVID-19. CDR3s include the opening cysteine and the closing phenylalanine or tryptophan. Each record gives: D gene, V gene, J gene, clone size, CDR3 DNA, CDR3 protein. The D gene is left open where the match is weak. Rows give clone size only sometimes, using once, few, many, or a class for an expanded clone.

-	TRBV5-5	TRBJ1-4	-	TGTGCCAGCAGCCGGACAACAACTAATGAAAAACTGTTTTTT	CASSRTTTNEKLFF
-	TRBV19	TRBJ1-2	-	TGTGCCAGTAGTATAGTAGGGGGACCCCTCAGCTATGGCTACACCTTC	CASSIVGGPLSYGYTF
TRBD1	TRBV2	TRBJ2-3	-	TGTGCCAGCAGTTCTCCGGGACAGGGGACAGATACGCAGTATTTT	CASSSPGQGTDTQYF
TRBD1	TRBV5-1	TRBJ1-6	-	TGCGCCAGCAGCTTGGGACAGGGGTCAACTTCACCCCTCCACTTT	CASSLGQGSTSPLHF
-	TRBV5-1	TRBJ2-5	-	TGCGCCAGCAGCCCGACTCAAATCCCTAGGACCCAGTACTTC	CASSPTQIPRTQYF
-	TRBV5-6	TRBJ1-5	-	TGTGCCAGCAGCTTATGGAGGCAGGCCCTTTCCCTAAATCAGCCCCAGCATTTT	CASSLWRQALSLNQPQHF
TRBD1	TRBV15	TRBJ2-3	-	TGTGCCACCAGCGGCCGGGACAGTATCACAGATACGCAGTATTTT	CATSGRDSITDTQYF
-	TRBV19	TRBJ2-5	-	TGTGCCACCGGAGGAGCGAAAGAGACCCAGTACTTC	CATGGAKETQYF
-	TRBV18	TRBJ1-1	-	TGTGCCAGCTCACCACAGGGAGCTGAAGCTTTCTTT	CASSPQGAEAFF
-	TRBV6-1	TRBJ1-4	-	TGTGCCAGCAGTGAGACAGGTGAAAAACTGTTTTTT	CASSETGEKLFF
TRBD1	TRBV2	TRBJ1-5	-	TGTGCCACCAAACAGGGGGGGAATCAGCCCCAGCATTTT	CATKQGGNQPQHF
TRBD1	TRBV6-5	TRBJ1-4	once	TGTGCCAGCAGTTGGGGGACAGGGGAGAGGAAACTGTTTTTT	CASSWGTGERKLFF
TRBD1	TRBV28	TRBJ2-5	-	TGTGCCAGCAGTTTGGGACAGGGGACCCAAGAGACCCAGTACTTC	CASSLGQGTQETQYF
TRBD1	TRBV24-1	TRBJ2-3	-	TGTGCCACCAGTGAGTGGACAGGGGCAGATACGCAGTATTTT	CATSEWTGADTQYF
TRBD1	TRBV30	TRBJ1-1	-	TGTGCCTGGCAACGACAGGGCAGGACTTTCTTT	CAWQRQGRTFF
-	TRBV5-6	TRBJ1-3	-	TGTGCCAGCAGCTTAGAGGGAAACACCATATATTTT	CASSLEGNTIYF
TRBD1	TRBV5-1	TRBJ2-2	-	TGCGCCAGTACTCCCGGGGACAGGGGGTCCGGGGAGCTGTTTTTT	CASTPGDRGSGELFF
-	TRBV6-5	TRBJ1-5	-	TGTGCCAGCAGCCTGCAGGGGTGGCAGCCCCAGCATTTT	CASSLQGWQPQHF
TRBD1	TRBV30	TRBJ1-4	-	TGTGCCTGGACGGGACAGGGGGCAACTAATGAAAAACTGTTTTTT	CAWTGQGATNEKLFF
TRBD1	TRBV20-1	TRBJ2-7	once	TGCAGTGCTAGTTCCGGACAGGCGACCGGAGAGCAGTACTTC	CSASSGQATGEQYF
-	TRBV28	TRBJ1-6	-	TGTGCCAGCAGTTTTGACAGGCCGAAACCCCTCCACTTT	CASSFDRPKPLHF
TRBD1	TRBV9	TRBJ1-5	once	TGTGCCAGCAGCGAGGGACAGAAAGCGAGCAATCAGCCCCAGCATTTT	CASSEGQKASNQPQHF
-	TRBV29-1	TRBJ2-1	-	TGCAGCGGCTTATACAGGAATGGGCTGAACAATGAGCAGTTCTTC	CSGLYRNGLNNEQFF
-	TRBV5-6	TRBJ2-5	-	TGTGCCAGCAGCTTGGCAGGGCGTTATGGGGACCAAGAGACCCAGTACTTC	CASSLAGRYGDQETQYF
TRBD1	TRBV14	TRBJ1-1	-	TGTGCCAGCAGCCTAGGACAGGGCGTGAACACTGAAGCTTTCTTT	CASSLGQGVNTEAFF
-	TRBV5-1	TRBJ1-5	-	TGCGCCAGCAGCTCAGGCGGGTCAGGTCAGCCCCAGCATTTT	CASSSGGSGQPQHF
-	TRBV3-1/TRBV3-2	TRBJ1-6	-	TGTGCCAGCAGCCCTAGGAGAGTACAGGATAATTCACCCCTCCACTTT	CASSPRRVQDNSPLHF
TRBD2	TRBV5-1	TRBJ2-7	-	TGCGCCAGCAGCTTGGTCCCTAGCGGGGGGACCTACGAGCAGTACTTC	CASSLVPSGGTYEQYF
-	TRBV6-5	TRBJ2-2	-	TGTGCCAGCAGTTACGAGACACCTCTAAACACCGGGGAGCTGTTTTTT	CASSYETPLNTGELFF
-	TRBV6-5	TRBJ1-1	-	TGTGCCTCTCGCCATGGGGCCATGAACACTGAAGCTTTCTTT	CASRHGAMNTEAFF
-	TRBV21-1	TRBJ1-1	once	TGTGCCAGCAGCAAAGGAGGGACAGGGAACACTGAAGCTTTCTTT	CASSKGGTGNTEAFF
-	TRBV7-2	TRBJ1-5	-	TGTGCCAGCAGCCCAGGGACTTACTATCAGCCCCAGCATTTT	CASSPGTYYQPQHF